This T cell receptor beta chain was observed in a study of beta chain features in type 1 diabetes. General study findings and limits: There was a moderate but significant shortening of TCRB CDR3s in all four CD4+ subsets of Type 1 diabetes patients.

V was pared by 0 bases and J by 1 base, with 6 bases between. The germline CDR1 and CDR2 sequences are SQVTM and ANQGSEA. CDR3 length: 13 residues. Sort purity for all populations was recorded as exceeding 98%. Since all of the isolated RNA was reverse transcribed, expressed TCRB transcripts were what got sequenced. Clones were read by immunoSEQ multiplex PCR, and TCRdb kept only the in-frame ones, dropping some. The sample has 150,000 to 200,000 clones, approximately 8% seen once. The table lists this clone with many counts. Antigen unknown. The rearrangement links TRBV29-1 to TRBJ1-1; D unclear. This clonotype originated in a man younger than 35 with type 1 diabetes. Sequencing was done on a sample of central memory CD4+ T cells from blood. The CDR3: CSVEDRQNTEAFF. CDR3 in DNA: TGCAGCGTTGAAGATAGACAGAACACTGAAGCTTTCTTT.